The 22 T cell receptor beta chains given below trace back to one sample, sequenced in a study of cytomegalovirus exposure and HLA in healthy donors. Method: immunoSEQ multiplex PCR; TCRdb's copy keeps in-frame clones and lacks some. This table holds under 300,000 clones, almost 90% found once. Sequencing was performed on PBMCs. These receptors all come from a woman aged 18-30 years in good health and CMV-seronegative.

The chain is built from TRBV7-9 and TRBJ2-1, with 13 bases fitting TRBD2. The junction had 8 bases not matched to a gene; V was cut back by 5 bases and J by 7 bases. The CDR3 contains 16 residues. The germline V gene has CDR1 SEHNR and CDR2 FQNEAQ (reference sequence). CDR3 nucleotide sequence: TGTGCCAGCAGCCCCTGGACTAGCGGGGGCCCTAATGAGCAGTTCTTC. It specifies CASSPWTSGGPNEQFF.

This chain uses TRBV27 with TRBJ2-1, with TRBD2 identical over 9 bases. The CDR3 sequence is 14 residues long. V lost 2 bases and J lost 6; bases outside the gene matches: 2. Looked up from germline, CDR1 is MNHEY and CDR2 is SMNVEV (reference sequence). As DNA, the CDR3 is TGTGCCAGCAGTTTAATGCGGGGGGGCAATGAGCAGTTCTTC. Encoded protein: CASSLMRGGNEQFF.

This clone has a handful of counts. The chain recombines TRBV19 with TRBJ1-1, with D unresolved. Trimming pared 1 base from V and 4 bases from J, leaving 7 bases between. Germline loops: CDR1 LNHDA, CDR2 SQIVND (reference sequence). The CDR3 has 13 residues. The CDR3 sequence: CASSIVGGTEAFF. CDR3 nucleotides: TGTGCCAGTAGTATAGTTGGAGGCACTGAAGCTTTCTTT.

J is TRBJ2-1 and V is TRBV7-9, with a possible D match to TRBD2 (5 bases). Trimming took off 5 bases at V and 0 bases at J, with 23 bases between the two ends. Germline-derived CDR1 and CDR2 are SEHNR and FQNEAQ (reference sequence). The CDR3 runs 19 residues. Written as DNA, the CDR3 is TGTGCCAGCAGCGAGAGGGTCCTTCACACTGATAGCTCCTACAATGAGCAGTTCTTC. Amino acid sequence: CASSERVLHTDSSYNEQFF.

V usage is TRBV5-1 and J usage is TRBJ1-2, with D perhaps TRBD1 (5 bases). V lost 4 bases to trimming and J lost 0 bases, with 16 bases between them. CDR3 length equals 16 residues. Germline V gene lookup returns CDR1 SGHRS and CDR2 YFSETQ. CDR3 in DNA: TGCGCCAGCAGCCAAGGACCAGGGAATTCTAACTATGGCTACACCTTC. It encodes CASSQGPGNSNYGYTF. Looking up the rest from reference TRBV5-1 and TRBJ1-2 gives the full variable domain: KAGVTQTPRYLIKTRGQQVTLSCSPISGHRSVSWYQQTPGQGLQFLFEYFSETQRNKGNFPGRFSGRQFSNSRSEMNVSTLELGDSALYLCASSQGPGNSNYGYTFGSGTRLTVV.

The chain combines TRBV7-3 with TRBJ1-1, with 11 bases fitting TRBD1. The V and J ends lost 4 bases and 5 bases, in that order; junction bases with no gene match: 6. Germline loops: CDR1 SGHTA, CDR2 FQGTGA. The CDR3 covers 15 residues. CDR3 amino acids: CASSSGTGGLTEAFF. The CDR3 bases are TGTGCCAGCAGCTCCGGGACAGGGGGATTGACTGAAGCTTTCTTT.

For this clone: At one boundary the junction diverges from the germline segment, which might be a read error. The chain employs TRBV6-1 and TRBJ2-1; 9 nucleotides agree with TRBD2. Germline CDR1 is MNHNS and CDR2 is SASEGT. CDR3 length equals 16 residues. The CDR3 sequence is CASSDGAGGPYDEQFF. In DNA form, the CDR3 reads TGTGCCAGCAGTGACGGGGCGGGGGGGCCCTACGATGAGCAGTTCTTC.

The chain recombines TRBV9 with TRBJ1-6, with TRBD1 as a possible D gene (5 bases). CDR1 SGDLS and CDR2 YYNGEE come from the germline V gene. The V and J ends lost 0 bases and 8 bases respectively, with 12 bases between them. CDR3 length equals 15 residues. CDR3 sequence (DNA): TGTGCCAGCAGCGTAGGGGGGGAGTCGTATTCACCCCTCCACTTT. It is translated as CASSVGGESYSPLHF.

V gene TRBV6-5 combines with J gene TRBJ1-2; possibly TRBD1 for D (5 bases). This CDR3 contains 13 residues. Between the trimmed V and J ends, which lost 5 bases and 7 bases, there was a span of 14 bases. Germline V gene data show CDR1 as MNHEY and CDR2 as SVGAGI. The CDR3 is CASSRRAGAGYTF. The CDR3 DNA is TGTGCCAGCAGTCGCAGGGCGGGAGCTGGCTACACCTTC.

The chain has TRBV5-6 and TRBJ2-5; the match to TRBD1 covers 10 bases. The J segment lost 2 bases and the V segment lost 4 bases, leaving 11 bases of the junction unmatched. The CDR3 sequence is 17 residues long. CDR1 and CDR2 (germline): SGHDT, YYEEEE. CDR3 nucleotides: TGTGCCAGCAGCATCACCGGGACAGGGGTAGATCAAGAGACCCAGTACTTC. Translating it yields CASSITGTGVDQETQYF.

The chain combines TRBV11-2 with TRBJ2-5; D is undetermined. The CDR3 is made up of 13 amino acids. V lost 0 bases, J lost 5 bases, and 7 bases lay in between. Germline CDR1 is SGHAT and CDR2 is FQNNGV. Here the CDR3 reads CASSLDYKETQYF. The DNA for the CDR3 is TGTGCCAGCAGCTTAGACTATAAGGAGACCCAGTACTTC.

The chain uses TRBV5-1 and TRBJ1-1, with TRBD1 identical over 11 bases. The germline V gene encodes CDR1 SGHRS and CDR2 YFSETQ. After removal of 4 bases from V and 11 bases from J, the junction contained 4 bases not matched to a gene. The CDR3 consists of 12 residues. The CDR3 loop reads CASSPGQGAAFF. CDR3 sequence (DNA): TGCGCCAGCAGCCCCGGACAGGGGGCGGCTTTCTTT.

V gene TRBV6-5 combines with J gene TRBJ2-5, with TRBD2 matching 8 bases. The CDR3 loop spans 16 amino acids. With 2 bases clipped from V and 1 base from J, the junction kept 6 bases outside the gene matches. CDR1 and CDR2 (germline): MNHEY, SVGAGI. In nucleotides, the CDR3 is TGTGCCAGCAGTTACGGGCGGGCGGGGGGCCAAGAGACCCAGTACTTC. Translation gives CASSYGRAGGQETQYF.

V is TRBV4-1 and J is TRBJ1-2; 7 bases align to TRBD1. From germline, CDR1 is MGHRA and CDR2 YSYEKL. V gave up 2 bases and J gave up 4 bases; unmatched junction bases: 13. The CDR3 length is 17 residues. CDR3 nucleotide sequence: TGCGCCAGCAGCCAAAGCACAGGGGAGAGAGTGGCCTATGGCTACACCTTC. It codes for CASSQSTGERVAYGYTF.

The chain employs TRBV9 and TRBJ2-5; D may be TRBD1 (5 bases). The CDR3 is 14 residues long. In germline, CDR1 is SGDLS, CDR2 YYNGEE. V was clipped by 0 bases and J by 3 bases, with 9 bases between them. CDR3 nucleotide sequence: TGTGCCAGCAGCGTAGGATCAGGGAAAGAGACCCAGTACTTC. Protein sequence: CASSVGSGKETQYF. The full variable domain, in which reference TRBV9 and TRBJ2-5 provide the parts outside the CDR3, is DSGVTQTPKHLITATGQRVTLRCSPRSGDLSVYWYQQSLDQGLQFLIQYYNGEERAKGNILERFSAQQFPDLHSELNLSSLELGDSALYFCASSVGSGKETQYFGPGTRLLVL.

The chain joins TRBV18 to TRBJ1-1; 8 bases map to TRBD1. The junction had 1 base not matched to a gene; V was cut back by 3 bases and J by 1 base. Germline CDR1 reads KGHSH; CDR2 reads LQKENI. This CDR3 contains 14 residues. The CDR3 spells CASSPGQANTEAFF. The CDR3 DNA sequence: TGTGCCAGCTCACCGGGACAGGCGAACACTGAAGCTTTCTTT.

The CDR3 loop reads CASSLRPFGANVLTF. The DNA of the CDR3 is TGTGCCAGCAGTTTGCGTCCATTCGGGGCCAACGTCCTGACTTTC. The chain carries TRBV27 and TRBJ2-6; D call uncertain. V shed 3 bases and J shed 4 bases, with 10 bases lying between them. Germline V gives CDR1 MNHEY, CDR2 SMNVEV (reference sequence). The CDR3 runs 15 residues.

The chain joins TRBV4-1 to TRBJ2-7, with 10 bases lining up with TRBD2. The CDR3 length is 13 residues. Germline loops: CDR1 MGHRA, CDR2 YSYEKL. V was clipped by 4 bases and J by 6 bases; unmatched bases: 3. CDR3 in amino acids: CASSRIAGGEQYV. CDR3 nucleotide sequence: TGCGCCAGCAGCCGGATAGCGGGGGGCGAGCAGTACGTC.

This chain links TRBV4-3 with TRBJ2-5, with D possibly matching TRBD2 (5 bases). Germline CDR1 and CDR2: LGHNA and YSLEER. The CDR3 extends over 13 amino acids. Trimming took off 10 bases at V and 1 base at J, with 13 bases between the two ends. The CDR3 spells CANGSVRQETQYF. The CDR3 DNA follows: TGCGCCAACGGTAGCGTGCGCCAAGAGACCCAGTACTTC.

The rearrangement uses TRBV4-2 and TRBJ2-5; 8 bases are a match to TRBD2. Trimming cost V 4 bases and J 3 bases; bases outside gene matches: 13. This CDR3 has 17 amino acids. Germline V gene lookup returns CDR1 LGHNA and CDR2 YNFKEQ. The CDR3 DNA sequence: TGTGCCAGCAGCCCCACCTGGGGGCGGGGGGCCAAAGAGACCCAGTACTTC. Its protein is CASSPTWGRGAKETQYF.

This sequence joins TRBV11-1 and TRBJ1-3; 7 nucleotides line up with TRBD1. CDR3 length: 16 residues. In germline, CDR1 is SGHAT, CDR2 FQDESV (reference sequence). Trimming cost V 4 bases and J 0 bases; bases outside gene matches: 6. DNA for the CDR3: TGTGCCAGCAGCTCCGGACAGGCCAGCTCTGGAAACACCATATATTTT. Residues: CASSSGQASSGNTIYF.

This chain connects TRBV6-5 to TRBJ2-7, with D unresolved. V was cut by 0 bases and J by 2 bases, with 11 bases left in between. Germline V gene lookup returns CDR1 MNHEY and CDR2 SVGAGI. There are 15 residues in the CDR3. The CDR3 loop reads CASSYSTRPPYEQYV. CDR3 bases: TGTGCCAGCAGTTACTCGACTCGTCCTCCCTACGAGCAGTACGTC.